This T cell receptor (beta chain) was captured in a study of T cell responses to AZD1222 COVID-19 vaccine. The germline gives CDR1 MNHEY, CDR2 SMNVEV (reference sequence). This CDR3 is built from 13 residues. V was cut by 5 bases and J by 4 bases, with 11 bases left in between. Using immunoSEQ multiplex PCR, the repertoire was profiled, and TCRdb retains in-frame clones only, with some absent. The sample records around 140,000 clones, about 90% being singletons. V usage is TRBV27 and J usage is TRBJ1-1, with D possibly being TRBD1 (6 bases). The TCR originated in an adult who received the AZD1222 COVID-19 vaccine. The sequences come from peripheral blood, collected 28 days after the second AZD1222 dose. CDR3 loop: CASSTTGSTEAFF. The CDR3 nucleotides are TGTGCCAGCAGTACCACAGGGTCCACTGAAGCTTTCTTT.